This T cell receptor (beta chain) was sequenced during a study of CD8+CD57+ T cells in acquired aplastic anemia. Study observations and caveats: Simpson's diversity of CD8+ cells was not significantly different in patients compared with controls.

The use of genomic DNA as template underpinned the TCR beta VDJ and CDR3 profiling. In TCRdb, the reads were re-called with MiXCR into one record per CDR3 protein. Counted here are more than 150,000 distinct CDR3 sequences, roughly half occurring once; the ten biggest clones make up 3.2%. Patients who underwent sequencing had shown CD8+CD57+ cell expansion by flow cytometry. This clonotype was seen repeatedly, ten times or more. Antigen specificity is unknown. This clonotype originated in a human donor with aplastic anemia. What was sequenced was sorted CD4+, CD8+, or CD8+CD57+ T cells (not recorded which) from PBMCs.

This chain's CDR3 is CASSMGGETYNEQFF. Here the CDR3 DNA reads TGTGCCAGTAGTATGGGGGGGGAAACCTACAATGAGCAGTTCTTC. V usage is TRBV19 and J usage is TRBJ2-1; TRBD2 matches 7 bases. CDR1 and CDR2 from the germline V gene are LNHDA and SQIVND (reference sequence). The ends lost 3 bases at V and 2 bases at J; junction bases unmatched: 4. This CDR3 has 15 amino acids.